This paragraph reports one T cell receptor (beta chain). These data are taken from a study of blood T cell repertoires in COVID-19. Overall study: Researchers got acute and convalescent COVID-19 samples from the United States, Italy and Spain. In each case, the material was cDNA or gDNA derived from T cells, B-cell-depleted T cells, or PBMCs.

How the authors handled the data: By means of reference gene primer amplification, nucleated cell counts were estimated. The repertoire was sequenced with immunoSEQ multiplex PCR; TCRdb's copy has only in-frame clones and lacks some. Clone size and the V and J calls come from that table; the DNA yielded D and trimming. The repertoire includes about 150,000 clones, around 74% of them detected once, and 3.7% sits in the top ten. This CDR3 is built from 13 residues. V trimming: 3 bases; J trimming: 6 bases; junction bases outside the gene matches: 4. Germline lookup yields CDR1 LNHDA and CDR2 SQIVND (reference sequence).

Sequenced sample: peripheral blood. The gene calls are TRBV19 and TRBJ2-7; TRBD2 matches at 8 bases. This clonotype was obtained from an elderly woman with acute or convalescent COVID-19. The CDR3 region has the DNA TGTGCCAGTAGTATCCAGCGGGAGACCGAGCAGTACTTC. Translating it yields CASSIQRETEQYF.